Shown below are 24 T cell receptor beta chains from a single sample sequenced in a study of T cell repertoires in cytomegalovirus infection. TCRdb passed the reads through MiXCR, listing each CDR3 protein once. The table shows about 310,000 distinct CDR3 sequences, with under 20% occurring only once. The specimen sequenced was PBMCs. The source of these receptors is a human donor in good health (CMV status not recorded). Some clones in this sample may be carry-over from other donors' samples.

The J gene is TRBJ2-1, the V gene TRBV20-1; 10 bases match TRBD2. The CDR3 spans 15 residues. V shed 6 bases, J shed 2 bases, and the junction held 7 bases outside the gene matches. CDR1 is DFQATT, CDR2 SNEGSKA, per germline (reference sequence). The CDR3 bases are TGCAGTGCCCGGACGGGACTAGCGACCTACAATGAGCAGTTCTTC. Translation gives CSARTGLATYNEQFF.

This clonotype was counted many times. V is TRBV12-3 or TRBV12-4 and J is TRBJ2-7; D is perhaps TRBD1 (5 bases). The CDR3 runs 15 residues. Trimming shortened V by 7 bases and J by 4 bases, and 20 bases separated the two germline ends. The CDR3 bases are TGTGCCAGCACCAGAGACAGTTTTTCGGTGTACGAGCAGTACTTC. Protein: CASTRDSFSVYEQYF.

This chain links TRBV6-2 or TRBV6-3 with TRBJ2-3, with a possible D match to TRBD1 (6 bases). CDR1 MNHEY and CDR2 SVGEGT come from the germline V gene. The V and J ends lost 5 bases and 6 bases respectively, with 6 bases between them. The CDR3 has 11 amino acids. CDR3 protein: CASSQGDTQYF. The CDR3 coding sequence is TGTGCCAGCAGTCAGGGGGATACGCAGTATTTT.

Only a few counts were recorded for this clonotype. The V gene is TRBV3-1, the J gene TRBJ2-3; D is possibly TRBD2 (5 bases). Germline V gene data show CDR1 as LGHDT and CDR2 as YNNKEL (reference sequence). The CDR3 is 15 amino acids. V dropped 2 bases and J dropped 1 base, with 10 bases sitting between them. CDR3 nucleotides: TGTGCCAGCAGCCAATTGGACTGGGGCACAGATACGCAGTATTTT. Protein product: CASSQLDWGTDTQYF.

This chain connects TRBV20-1 to TRBJ2-7; 7 nucleotides line up with TRBD1. CDR3 length equals 13 residues. In germline, CDR1 is DFQATT, CDR2 SNEGSKA (reference sequence). J gave up 2 bases and V 6 bases, and 7 bases lay outside the gene matches. CDR3 amino acids: CSATLTGPYEQYF. CDR3 coding DNA: TGCAGTGCCACCCTGACAGGGCCCTACGAGCAGTACTTC.

This clonotype turned up a few times. V usage is TRBV5-6 and J usage is TRBJ2-5; D is undetermined. V gave up 1 base and J gave up 5 bases, with 9 bases separating them. Germline CDR1 is SGHDT and CDR2 is YYEEEE. The CDR3 is 13 amino acids. CDR3 nucleotide sequence: TGTGCCAGCAGCTTGATGGTTACGGAGACCCAGTACTTC. Its protein product is CASSLMVTETQYF.

This clonotype is termed medium-sized. The V and J genes are TRBV12-3 or TRBV12-4 and TRBJ1-1, with D uncertain. This CDR3 spans 14 amino acids. V was cut by 5 bases and J by 0 bases, with 10 bases left in between. CDR3 coding DNA: TGTGCCAGCAGTCCGTTATCCGTGAACACTGAAGCTTTCTTT. This translates into CASSPLSVNTEAFF.

A few counts support this clonotype. The rearrangement links TRBV2 to TRBJ1-3; 8 bases are a match to TRBD1. There are 15 residues in the CDR3. Germline V gives CDR1 SNHLY, CDR2 FYNNEI. The ends lost 4 bases at V and 0 bases at J; junction bases unmatched: 2. CDR3 DNA: TGTGCCAGCAGTGTGGGGACAGGCTCTGGAAACACCATATATTTT. Protein product: CASSVGTGSGNTIYF.

CDR3 loop: CSAQKGSPYEQYF. The DNA of the CDR3 is TGCAGTGCTCAAAAAGGGAGCCCCTACGAGCAGTACTTC. V is TRBV20-1 and J is TRBJ2-7; the D gene is possibly TRBD2 (5 bases). V lost 5 bases and J lost 2, with 13 bases in between. Germline V lookup: CDR1 DFQATT, CDR2 SNEGSKA (reference sequence). The CDR3 is made up of 13 amino acids.

The rearrangement links TRBV5-1 to TRBJ2-3; 8 positions match TRBD2. Trimming cost V 5 bases and J 0 bases; bases outside gene matches: 5. Germline V gene sequence: CDR1 SGHRS, CDR2 YFSETQ. This CDR3 contains 15 residues. CDR3 DNA sequence: TGCGCCAGCAGTCCAGCGGGGGCGAGCACAGATACGCAGTATTTT. Its protein is CASSPAGASTDTQYF.

The rearrangement joins TRBV27 to TRBJ1-6, with TRBD1 as a possible D gene (6 bases). Germline values: CDR1 MNHEY, CDR2 SMNVEV (reference sequence). With 1 base removed from V and 9 bases from J, the gap between germline ends came to 16 bases. This CDR3 comprises 16 residues. CDR3 coding DNA: TGTGCCAGCAGTTTATTCCCAGGGGCCGATGGTTCACCCCTCCACTTT. It yields the protein CASSLFPGADGSPLHF.

This clonotype has more than one count but fewer than ten. The genes are TRBV20-1 and TRBJ2-5; TRBD2 is a possible D gene (5 bases). Per the germline V gene, CDR1 is DFQATT and CDR2 is SNEGSKA (reference sequence). V lost 0 bases, J lost 5 bases, and 19 bases lay in between. The CDR3 length is 16 residues. This chain's CDR3 is CSARDTREARIETQYF. DNA for the CDR3: TGCAGTGCTAGAGATACGAGGGAAGCTAGGATCGAGACCCAGTACTTC.

This clonotype was picked up a small number of times. The chain recombines TRBV6-5 with TRBJ2-7; 8 bases are shared with TRBD1. J lost 2 bases, V lost 6 bases, and 6 bases had no gene match. The CDR3 contains 14 residues. Germline V gives CDR1 MNHEY, CDR2 SVGAGI. The CDR3 is CASRGTGGPYEQYF. The CDR3 DNA reads as TGTGCCAGCAGGGGGACAGGAGGACCCTACGAGCAGTACTTC.

This clonotype was seen once. The J gene is TRBJ1-2, the V gene TRBV6-6; 10 bases map to TRBD1. Germline trimming cut 5 bases from V and 8 bases from J; bases unmatched to any gene: 2. Looked up from germline, CDR1 is MNHNY and CDR2 is SVGAGI (reference sequence). This CDR3 has 12 residues. This CDR3 is CASSDRGQGYTF. CDR3 DNA sequence: TGTGCCAGCAGTGACAGGGGGCAGGGCTACACCTTC.

This clonotype was detected ten times or more. The chain joins TRBV12-3 or TRBV12-4 to TRBJ2-7; 10 bases fit TRBD2. This CDR3 has 17 amino acids. V trimming: 5 bases; J trimming: 6 bases; junction bases outside the gene matches: 16. The CDR3 DNA reads TGTGCCAGCAGTCTAGGCCCGATACTAGCGGGGCGCCTCGAGCAGTACTTC. It encodes CASSLGPILAGRLEQYF.

The chain recombines TRBV4-1 with TRBJ1-2; 7 bases are shared with TRBD1. The J segment lost 6 bases and the V segment lost 4 bases, leaving 11 bases of the junction unmatched. The CDR3 runs 15 residues. The V gene's germline CDR1 is MGHRA and CDR2 YSYEKL. CDR3 bases: TGCGCCAGCAGCCGACCGGGACAGCCGTTTGATGGCTACACCTTC. Its protein product is CASSRPGQPFDGYTF.

This clonotype was seen at least ten times. The gene calls are TRBV4-1 and TRBJ2-5, with a weak D call TRBD2 (6 bases). The CDR3 covers 15 residues. V was trimmed by 4 bases and J by 5 bases, leaving 17 bases between them. Germline CDR1 and CDR2: MGHRA and YSYEKL. This chain's CDR3 is CASSPRGSERETQYF. Here the CDR3 DNA reads TGCGCCAGCAGCCCCCGGGGGAGTGAAAGGGAGACCCAGTACTTC.

The CDR3 is CASSTGDYQPQHF. CDR3 sequence (DNA): TGTGCCAGCAGTACAGGGGACTATCAGCCCCAGCATTTT. The genes are TRBV12-3 or TRBV12-4 and TRBJ1-5, with TRBD1 matching 7 bases. J lost 5 bases, V lost 5 bases, and 3 bases had no gene match. There are 13 residues in the CDR3.

The genes are TRBV7-2 and TRBJ1-2, with TRBD1 as a possible D gene (6 bases). The ends were cut back, 3 bases at V and 7 bases at J, with 12 bases in the middle. The CDR3 is 13 residues long. Germline V lookup: CDR1 SGHTA, CDR2 FQGNSA. The CDR3 loop reads CASSLVRGPGYTF. The CDR3 DNA sequence: TGTGCCAGCAGCTTGGTCCGGGGGCCTGGCTACACCTTC.

The genes are TRBV12-3 or TRBV12-4 and TRBJ2-7; 7 bases match TRBD2. J gave up 7 bases and V 3 bases, and 3 bases lay outside the gene matches. This CDR3 region has 12 residues. The CDR3 sequence is CASSLGGLEQYF. In DNA, the CDR3 is TGTGCCAGCAGTTTGGGAGGGTTGGAGCAGTACTTC.

A few counts support this clonotype. The V call is TRBV6-2 or TRBV6-3, the J call TRBJ2-5; 11 positions match TRBD2. The CDR3 is made up of 17 amino acids. Losses at the gene ends were 9 bases for V and 2 bases for J; bases not matched to a gene: 14. Germline CDR1 MNHEY, CDR2 SVGEGT. The chain's CDR3 is CASGLAGILGVQETQYF. The DNA for the CDR3 is TGTGCCAGTGGACTAGCGGGTATCTTGGGCGTACAAGAGACCCAGTACTTC.

This clonotype was seen many times. This rearrangement joins TRBV7-6 to TRBJ1-3; TRBD1 is a possible D gene (5 bases). This CDR3 is 16 amino acids long. Trimming removed 4 bases from V and 2 bases from J, with 15 bases in between. The V gene's germline CDR1 is SGHVS and CDR2 FNYEAQ. The CDR3 bases are TGTGCCAGCAGCTCCCAGGGATTAAGGACTGGAAACACCATATATTTT. Protein: CASSSQGLRTGNTIYF. The variable domain in full, completed from reference TRBV7-6 and TRBJ1-3, reads GAGVSQSPRYKVTKRGQDVALRCDPISGHVSLYWYRQALGQGPEFLTYFNYEAQQDKSGLPNDRFSAERPEGSISTLTIQRTEQRDSAMYRCASSSQGLRTGNTIYFGEGSWLTVV.

The rearrangement uses TRBV5-6 and TRBJ2-1, with TRBD2 as a possible D gene (5 bases). The CDR3 length is 14 residues. Germline CDR1 SGHDT, CDR2 YYEEEE. With 4 bases removed from V and 6 bases from J, the gap between germline ends came to 14 bases. The CDR3 here is CASSAQPGSNEQFF. CDR3 nucleotide sequence: TGTGCCAGCAGCGCCCAGCCGGGGAGCAATGAGCAGTTCTTC.

V and J are TRBV29-1 and TRBJ1-3; D ambiguous. Trimming stripped 3 bases from V and 0 bases from J, with 9 bases between. This CDR3 comprises 14 residues. Per the germline V gene, CDR1 is SQVTM and CDR2 is ANQGSEA. Here the CDR3 DNA reads TGCAGCGTTGAGGGGATTCCCTCTGGAAACACCATATATTTT. It codes for CSVEGIPSGNTIYF.